The T cell receptor (beta chain) under discussion was sequenced for a study of T cells after yellow fever vaccination. As for the study in general: Where fractions had low cell numbers, libraries were prepared from them with the SMART-Seq v4 Ultra Low Input RNA kit.

Points on this clonotype: The target antigen is unknown.

The TCR cDNA carried a universal primer site and UMIs from 5'RACE template switching. Using its own MiXCR run on the 5' RACE reads, TCRdb lists one record per CDR3 protein. The sample has hundreds of thousands of distinct CDR3 sequences; 12% are singletons. Study-level results: On re-exposure, the response was weaker but peaked faster, at day 5 versus 15. Post-booster repertoires contained most primary-vaccination clones again (about 95% CD4, roughly 91% CD8).

The CDR3 is 15 residues long. The trim removed 5 bases at V and 5 bases at J, leaving 9 bases unmatched. Germline assignment: CDR1 MNHNS and CDR2 SASEGT. V is TRBV6-1 and J is TRBJ2-1; TRBD1 matches 7 bases. The sample in question was CD4+ T cells sorted from PBMCs, obtained 15 days after the yellow fever booster vaccination. The origin of this receptor is a man younger than 35 who received the YFV17D yellow fever vaccine. In nucleotides, the CDR3 is TGTGCCAGCAGTACCCAAGGGGGCGTTAACAATGAGCAGTTCTTC. This codes for CASSTQGGVNNEQFF.